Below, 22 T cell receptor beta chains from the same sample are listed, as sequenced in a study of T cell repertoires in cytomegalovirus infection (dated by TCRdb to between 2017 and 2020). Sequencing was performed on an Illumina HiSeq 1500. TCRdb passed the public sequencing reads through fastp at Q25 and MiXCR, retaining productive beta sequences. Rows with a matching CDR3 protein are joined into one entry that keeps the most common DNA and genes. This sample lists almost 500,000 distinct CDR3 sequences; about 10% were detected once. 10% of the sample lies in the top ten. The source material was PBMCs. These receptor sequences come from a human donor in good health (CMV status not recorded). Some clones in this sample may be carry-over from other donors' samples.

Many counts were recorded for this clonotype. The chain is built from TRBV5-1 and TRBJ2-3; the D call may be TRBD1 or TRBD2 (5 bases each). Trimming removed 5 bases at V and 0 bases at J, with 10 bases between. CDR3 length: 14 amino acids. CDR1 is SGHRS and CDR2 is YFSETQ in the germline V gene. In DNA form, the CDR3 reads TGCGCCAGCAGACGGGACGGTAGCACAGATACGCAGTATTTT. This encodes CASRRDGSTDTQYF.

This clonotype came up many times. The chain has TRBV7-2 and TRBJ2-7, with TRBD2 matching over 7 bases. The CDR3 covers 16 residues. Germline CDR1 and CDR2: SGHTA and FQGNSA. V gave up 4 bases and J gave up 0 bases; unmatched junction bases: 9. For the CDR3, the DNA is TGTGCCAGCAGCTCTGGAGGAGCGGGGAGCTCCTACGAGCAGTACTTC. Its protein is CASSSGGAGSSYEQYF.

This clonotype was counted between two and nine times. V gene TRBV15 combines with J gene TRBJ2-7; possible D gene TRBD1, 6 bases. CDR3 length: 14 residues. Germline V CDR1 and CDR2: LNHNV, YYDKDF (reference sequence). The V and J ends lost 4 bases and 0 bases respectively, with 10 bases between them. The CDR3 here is CATSIRTDSYEQYF. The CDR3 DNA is TGTGCCACCAGCATTCGGACAGACTCCTACGAGCAGTACTTC.

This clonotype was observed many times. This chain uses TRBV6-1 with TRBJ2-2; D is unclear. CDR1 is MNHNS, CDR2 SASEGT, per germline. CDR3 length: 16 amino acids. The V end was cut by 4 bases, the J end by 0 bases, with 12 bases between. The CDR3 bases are TGTGCCAGCAGTGCTAGAGTTACCGCGAACACCGGGGAGCTGTTTTTT. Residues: CASSARVTANTGELFF.

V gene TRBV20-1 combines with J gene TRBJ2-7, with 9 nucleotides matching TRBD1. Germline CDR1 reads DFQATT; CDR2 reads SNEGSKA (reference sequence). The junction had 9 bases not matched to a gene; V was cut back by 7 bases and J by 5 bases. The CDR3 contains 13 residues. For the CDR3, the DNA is TGCAGTGTCCCGGGACAGGGTGTTGACGAGCAGTACTTC. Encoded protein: CSVPGQGVDEQYF.

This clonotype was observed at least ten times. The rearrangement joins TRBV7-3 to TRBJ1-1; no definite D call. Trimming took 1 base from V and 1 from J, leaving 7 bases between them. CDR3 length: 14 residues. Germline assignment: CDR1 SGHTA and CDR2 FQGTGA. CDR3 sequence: CASSLRAENTEAFF. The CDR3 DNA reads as TGTGCCAGCAGCTTAAGGGCAGAGAACACTGAAGCTTTCTTT.

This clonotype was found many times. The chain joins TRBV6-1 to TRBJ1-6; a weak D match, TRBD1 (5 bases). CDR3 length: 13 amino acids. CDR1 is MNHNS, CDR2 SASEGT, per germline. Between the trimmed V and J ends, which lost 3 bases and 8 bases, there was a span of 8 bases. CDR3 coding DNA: TGTGCCAGCAGTGAGGGACCTGATTCACCCCTCCACTTT. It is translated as CASSEGPDSPLHF.

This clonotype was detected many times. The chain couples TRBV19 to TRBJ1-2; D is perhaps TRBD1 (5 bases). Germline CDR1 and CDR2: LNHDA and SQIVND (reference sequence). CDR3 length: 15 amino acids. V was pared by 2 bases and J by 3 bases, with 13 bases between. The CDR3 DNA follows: TGTGCCAGTAGTATAATGGTGGGGGGTCACTATGGCTACACCTTC. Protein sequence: CASSIMVGGHYGYTF.

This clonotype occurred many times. In nucleotides, the CDR3 is TGTGCCAGCAGCTTCGAAGGTACCGGGCCTCAAGAGACCCAGTACTTC. Translation gives CASSFEGTGPQETQYF. The chain uses TRBV7-9 and TRBJ2-5; D not certain. This CDR3 has 16 amino acids. Per the germline V gene, CDR1 is SEHNR and CDR2 is FQNEAQ (reference sequence). V lost 3 bases to trimming and J lost 2 bases, with 16 bases between them.

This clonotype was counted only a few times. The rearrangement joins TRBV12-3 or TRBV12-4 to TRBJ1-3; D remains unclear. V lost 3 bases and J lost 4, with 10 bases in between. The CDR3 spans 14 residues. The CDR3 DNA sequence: TGTGCCAGCAGTTTCGACGTTTCGGGAAACACCATATATTTT. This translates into CASSFDVSGNTIYF.

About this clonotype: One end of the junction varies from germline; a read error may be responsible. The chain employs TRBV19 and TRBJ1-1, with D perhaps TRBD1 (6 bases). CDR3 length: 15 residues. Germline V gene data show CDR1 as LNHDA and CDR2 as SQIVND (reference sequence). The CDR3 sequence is CASKESQGLNTEAFF. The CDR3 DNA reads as TGTGCCAGTAAAGAAAGCCAGGGGTTGAATACTGAAGCTTTCTTT.

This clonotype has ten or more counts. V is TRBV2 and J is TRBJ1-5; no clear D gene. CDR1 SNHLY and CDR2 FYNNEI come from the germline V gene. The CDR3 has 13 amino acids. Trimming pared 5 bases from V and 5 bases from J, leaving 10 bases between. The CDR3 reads CASSTRTYQPQHF. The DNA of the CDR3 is TGTGCCAGCAGTACACGGACGTATCAGCCCCAGCATTTT.

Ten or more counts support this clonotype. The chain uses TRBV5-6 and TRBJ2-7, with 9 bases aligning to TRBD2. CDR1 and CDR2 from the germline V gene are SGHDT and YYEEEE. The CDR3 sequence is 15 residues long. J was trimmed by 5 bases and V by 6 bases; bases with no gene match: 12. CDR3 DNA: TGTGCCAGCAAGGGCGGGAGGGCGTCATCCAACGAGCAGTACTTC. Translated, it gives CASKGGRASSNEQYF.

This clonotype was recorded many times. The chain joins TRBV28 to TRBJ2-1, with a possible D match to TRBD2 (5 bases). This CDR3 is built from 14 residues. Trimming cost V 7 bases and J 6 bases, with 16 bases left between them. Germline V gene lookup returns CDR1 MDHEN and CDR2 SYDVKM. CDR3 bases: TGTGCCAGCAACTCGGGGAACCCTGGCAATGAGCAGTTCTTC. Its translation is CASNSGNPGNEQFF.

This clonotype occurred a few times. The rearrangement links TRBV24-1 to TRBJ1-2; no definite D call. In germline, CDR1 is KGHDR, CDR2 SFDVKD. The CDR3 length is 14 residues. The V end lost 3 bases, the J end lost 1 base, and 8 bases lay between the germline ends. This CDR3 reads CATSDVTINYGYTF. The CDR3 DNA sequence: TGTGCCACCAGTGATGTCACCATTAACTATGGCTACACCTTC.

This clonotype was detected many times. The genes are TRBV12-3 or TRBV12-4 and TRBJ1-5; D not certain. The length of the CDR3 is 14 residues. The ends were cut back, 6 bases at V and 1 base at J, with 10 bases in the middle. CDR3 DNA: TGTGCCAGCAGCCCCGACGGGAGCAATCAGCCCCAGCATTTT. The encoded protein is CASSPDGSNQPQHF.

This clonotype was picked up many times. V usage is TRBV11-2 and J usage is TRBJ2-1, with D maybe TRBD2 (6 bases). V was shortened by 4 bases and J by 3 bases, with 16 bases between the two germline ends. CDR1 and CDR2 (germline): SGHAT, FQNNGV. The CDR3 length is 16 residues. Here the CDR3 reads CASSSRPGALYNEQFF. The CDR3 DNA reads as TGTGCCAGCAGCTCCCGGCCGGGAGCGCTCTACAATGAGCAGTTCTTC.

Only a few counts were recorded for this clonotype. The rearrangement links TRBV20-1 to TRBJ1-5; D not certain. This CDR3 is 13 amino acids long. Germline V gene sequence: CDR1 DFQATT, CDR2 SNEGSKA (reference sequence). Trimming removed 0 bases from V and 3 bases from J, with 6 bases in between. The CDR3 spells CSARDGINQPQHF. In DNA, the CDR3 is TGCAGTGCTAGAGATGGGATCAATCAGCCCCAGCATTTT.

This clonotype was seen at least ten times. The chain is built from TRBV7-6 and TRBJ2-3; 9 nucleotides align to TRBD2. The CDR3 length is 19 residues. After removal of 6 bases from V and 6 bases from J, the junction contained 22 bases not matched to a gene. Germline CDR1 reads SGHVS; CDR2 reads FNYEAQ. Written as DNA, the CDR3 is TGTGCCAGCAGACACAGTTCGCTTGAGATAGCGGGAGCTGGGGATACGCAGTATTTT. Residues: CASRHSSLEIAGAGDTQYF. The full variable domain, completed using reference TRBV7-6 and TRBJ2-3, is GAGVSQSPRYKVTKRGQDVALRCDPISGHVSLYWYRQALGQGPEFLTYFNYEAQQDKSGLPNDRFSAERPEGSISTLTIQRTEQRDSAMYRCASRHSSLEIAGAGDTQYFGPGTRLTVL.

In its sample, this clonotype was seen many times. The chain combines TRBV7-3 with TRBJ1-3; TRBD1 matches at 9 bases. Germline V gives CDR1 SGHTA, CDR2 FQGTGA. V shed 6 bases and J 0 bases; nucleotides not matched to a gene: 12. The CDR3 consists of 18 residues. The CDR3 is CASSPGQGAFYSGNTIYF. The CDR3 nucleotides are TGTGCCAGCAGTCCGGGACAGGGTGCTTTTTACTCTGGAAACACCATATATTTT.

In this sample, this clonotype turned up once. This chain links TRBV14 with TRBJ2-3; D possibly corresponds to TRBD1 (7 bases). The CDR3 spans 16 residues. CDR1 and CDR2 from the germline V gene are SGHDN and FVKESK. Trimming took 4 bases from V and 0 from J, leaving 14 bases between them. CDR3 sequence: CASSPWRGLSTDTQYF. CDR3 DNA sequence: TGTGCCAGCAGCCCGTGGAGGGGGCTTAGCACAGATACGCAGTATTTT.

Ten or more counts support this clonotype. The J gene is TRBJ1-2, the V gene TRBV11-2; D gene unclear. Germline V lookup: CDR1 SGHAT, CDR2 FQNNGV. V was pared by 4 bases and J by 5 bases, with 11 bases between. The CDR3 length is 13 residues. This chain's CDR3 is CASSSPGAYGYTF. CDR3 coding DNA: TGTGCCAGCAGCTCCCCGGGTGCTTATGGCTACACCTTC.